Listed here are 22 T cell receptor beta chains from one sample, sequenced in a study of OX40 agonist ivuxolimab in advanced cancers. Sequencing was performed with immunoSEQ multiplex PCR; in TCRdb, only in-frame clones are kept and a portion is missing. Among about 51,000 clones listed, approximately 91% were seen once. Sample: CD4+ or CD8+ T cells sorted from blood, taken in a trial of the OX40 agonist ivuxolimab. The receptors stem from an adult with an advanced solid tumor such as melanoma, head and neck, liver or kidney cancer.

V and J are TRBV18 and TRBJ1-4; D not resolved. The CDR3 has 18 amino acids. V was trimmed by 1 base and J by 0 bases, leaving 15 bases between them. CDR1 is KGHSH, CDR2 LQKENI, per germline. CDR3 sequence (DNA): TGTGCCAGCTCACCACGGGCCACCTTGGGGACAACTAATGAAAAACTGTTTTTT. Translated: CASSPRATLGTTNEKLFF.

CDR3 bases: TGTGCCAGCAGCCCAGGGACGTCATCGAAAACGCAGTATTTT. It is translated as CASSPGTSSKTQYF. The gene calls are TRBV28 and TRBJ2-3; either TRBD1 or TRBD2 may fit D (5 bases each). Germline-derived CDR1 and CDR2 are MDHEN and SYDVKM. The V end was cut by 6 bases, the J end by 9 bases, with 19 bases between. This CDR3 is built from 14 residues.

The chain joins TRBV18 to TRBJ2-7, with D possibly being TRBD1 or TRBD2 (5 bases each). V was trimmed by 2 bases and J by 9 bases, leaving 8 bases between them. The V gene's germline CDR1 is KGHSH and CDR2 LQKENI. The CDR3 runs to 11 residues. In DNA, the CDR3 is TGTGCCAGCTCACCAGGGGACGGGCAGTACTTC. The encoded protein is CASSPGDGQYF.

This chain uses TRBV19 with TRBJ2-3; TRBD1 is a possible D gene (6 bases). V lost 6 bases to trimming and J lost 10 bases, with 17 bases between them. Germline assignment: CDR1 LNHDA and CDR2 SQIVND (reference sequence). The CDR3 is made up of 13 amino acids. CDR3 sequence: CASRRHRANAQYF. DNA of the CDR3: TGTGCCAGTAGACGACACAGGGCTAATGCGCAGTATTTT.

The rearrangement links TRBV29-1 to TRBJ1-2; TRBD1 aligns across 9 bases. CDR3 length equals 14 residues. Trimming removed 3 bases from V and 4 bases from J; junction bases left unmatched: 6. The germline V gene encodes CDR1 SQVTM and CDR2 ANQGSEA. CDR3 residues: CSVDEGTGFYGYTF. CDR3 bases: TGCAGCGTTGATGAGGGGACAGGGTTCTATGGCTACACCTTC.

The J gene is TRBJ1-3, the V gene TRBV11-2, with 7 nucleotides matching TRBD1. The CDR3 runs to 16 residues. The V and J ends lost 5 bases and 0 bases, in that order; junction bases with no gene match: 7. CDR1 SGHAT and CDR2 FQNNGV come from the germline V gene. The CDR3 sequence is CASSLGTVYSGNTIYF. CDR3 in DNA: TGTGCCAGCAGCCTCGGGACAGTTTACTCTGGAAACACCATATATTTT.

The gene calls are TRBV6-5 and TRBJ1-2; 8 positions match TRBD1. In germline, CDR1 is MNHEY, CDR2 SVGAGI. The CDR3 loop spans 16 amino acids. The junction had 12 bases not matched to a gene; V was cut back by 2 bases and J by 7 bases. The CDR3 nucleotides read TGTGCCAGCAGTTACGCGATGTCGGACAGGGCCGCTGGCTACACCTTC. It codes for CASSYAMSDRAAGYTF.

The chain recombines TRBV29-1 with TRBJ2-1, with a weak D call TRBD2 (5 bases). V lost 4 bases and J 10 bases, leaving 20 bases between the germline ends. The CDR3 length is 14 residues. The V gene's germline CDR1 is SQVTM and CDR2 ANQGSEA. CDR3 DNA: TGCAGCGTTGCTTATCATATTCGCCCTAGCGAGCAGTTCTTC. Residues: CSVAYHIRPSEQFF.

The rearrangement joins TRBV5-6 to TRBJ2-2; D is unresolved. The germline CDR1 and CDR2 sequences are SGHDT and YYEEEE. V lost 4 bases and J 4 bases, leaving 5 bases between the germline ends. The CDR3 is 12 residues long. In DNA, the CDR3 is TGTGCCAGCAGCCTAATCACCGGGGAGCTGTTTTTT. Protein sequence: CASSLITGELFF.

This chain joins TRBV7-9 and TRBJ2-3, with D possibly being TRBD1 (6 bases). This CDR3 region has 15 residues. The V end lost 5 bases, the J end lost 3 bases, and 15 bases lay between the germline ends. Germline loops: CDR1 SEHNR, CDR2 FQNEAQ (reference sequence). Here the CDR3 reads CASSQTGFGTDTQYF. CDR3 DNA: TGTGCCAGCAGCCAGACAGGATTCGGAACAGATACGCAGTATTTT.

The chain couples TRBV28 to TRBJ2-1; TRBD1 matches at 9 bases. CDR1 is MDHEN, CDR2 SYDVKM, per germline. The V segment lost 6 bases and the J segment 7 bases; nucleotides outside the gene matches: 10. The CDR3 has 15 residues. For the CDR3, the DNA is TGTGCCAGCAGGCCGATTGGGACAGGGATTAATGAGCAGTTCTTC. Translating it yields CASRPIGTGINEQFF.

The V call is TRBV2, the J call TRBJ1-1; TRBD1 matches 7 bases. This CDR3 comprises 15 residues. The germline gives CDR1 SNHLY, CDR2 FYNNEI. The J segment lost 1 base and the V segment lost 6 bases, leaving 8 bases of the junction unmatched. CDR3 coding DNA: TGTGCCAGCAGCTACGATCGGGACAGGAACACTGAAGCTTTCTTT. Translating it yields CASSYDRDRNTEAFF.

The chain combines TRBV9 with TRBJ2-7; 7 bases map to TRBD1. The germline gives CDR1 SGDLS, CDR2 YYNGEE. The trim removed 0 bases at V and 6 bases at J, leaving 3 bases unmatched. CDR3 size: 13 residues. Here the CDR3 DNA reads TGTGCCAGCAGCGTAGGACCAGGGGGCGAGCAGTACTTC. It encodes CASSVGPGGEQYF.

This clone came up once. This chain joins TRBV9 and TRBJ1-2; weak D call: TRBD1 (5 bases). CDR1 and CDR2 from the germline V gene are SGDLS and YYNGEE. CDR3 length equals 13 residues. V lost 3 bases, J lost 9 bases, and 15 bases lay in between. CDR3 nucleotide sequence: TGTGCCAGCAGCGAGGAGGGACGGAGCCGCTACACCTTC. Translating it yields CASSEEGRSRYTF.

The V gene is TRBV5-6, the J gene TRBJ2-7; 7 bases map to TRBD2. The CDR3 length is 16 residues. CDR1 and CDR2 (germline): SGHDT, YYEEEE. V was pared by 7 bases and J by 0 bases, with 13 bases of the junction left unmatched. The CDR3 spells CASREVGRDLSYEQYF. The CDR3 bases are TGTGCCAGCCGGGAGGTTGGCAGGGACCTCTCCTACGAGCAGTACTTC.

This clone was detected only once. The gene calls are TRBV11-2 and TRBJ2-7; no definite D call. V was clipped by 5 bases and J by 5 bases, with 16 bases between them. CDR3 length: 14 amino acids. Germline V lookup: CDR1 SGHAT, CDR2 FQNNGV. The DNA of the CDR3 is TGTGCCAGCAGCACCGAGGAGACCGGCCACGAGCAGTACTTC. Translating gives CASSTEETGHEQYF.

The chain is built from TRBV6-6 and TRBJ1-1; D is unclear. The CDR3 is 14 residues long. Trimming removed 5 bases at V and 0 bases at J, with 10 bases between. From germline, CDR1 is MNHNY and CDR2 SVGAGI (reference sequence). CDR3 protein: CASSQGGVNTEAFF. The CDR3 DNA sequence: TGTGCCAGCAGTCAAGGAGGAGTGAACACTGAAGCTTTCTTT.

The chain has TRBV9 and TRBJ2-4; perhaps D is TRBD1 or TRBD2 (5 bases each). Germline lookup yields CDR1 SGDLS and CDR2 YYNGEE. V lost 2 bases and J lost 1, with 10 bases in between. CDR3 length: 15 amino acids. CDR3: CASSVSGSAKNIQYF. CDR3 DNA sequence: TGTGCCAGCAGCGTCTCAGGGAGTGCCAAAAACATTCAGTACTTC.

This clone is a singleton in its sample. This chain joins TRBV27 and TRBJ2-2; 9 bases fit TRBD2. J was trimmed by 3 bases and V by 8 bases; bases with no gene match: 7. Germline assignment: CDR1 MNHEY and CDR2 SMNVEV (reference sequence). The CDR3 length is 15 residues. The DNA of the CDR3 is TGTGCCAGCTCTATGCGGGGGGGGGACACCGGGGAGCTGTTTTTT. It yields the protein CASSMRGGDTGELFF.

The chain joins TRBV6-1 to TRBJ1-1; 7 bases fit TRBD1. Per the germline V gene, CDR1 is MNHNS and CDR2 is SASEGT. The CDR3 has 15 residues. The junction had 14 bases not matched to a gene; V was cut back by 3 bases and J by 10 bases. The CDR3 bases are TGTGCCAGCAGTGACCTCCACCCAAGACAGGGTTCAGCTTTCTTT. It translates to CASSDLHPRQGSAFF.

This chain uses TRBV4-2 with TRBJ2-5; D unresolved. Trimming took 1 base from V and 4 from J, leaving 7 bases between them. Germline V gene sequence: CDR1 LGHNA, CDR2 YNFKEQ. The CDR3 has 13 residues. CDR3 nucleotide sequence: TGTGCCAGCAGCCAAGGTTGGGCAGAGACCCAGTACTTC. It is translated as CASSQGWAETQYF.

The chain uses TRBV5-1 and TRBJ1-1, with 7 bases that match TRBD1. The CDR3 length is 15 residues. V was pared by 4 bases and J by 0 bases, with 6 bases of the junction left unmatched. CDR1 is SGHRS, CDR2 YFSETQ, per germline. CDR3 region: CASSPWTGLNTEAFF. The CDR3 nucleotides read TGCGCCAGCAGCCCTTGGACAGGTTTGAACACTGAAGCTTTCTTT.